A single T cell receptor (beta chain) is shown here with its context. The antigen remains undetermined. This sample is part of a study of PD-1 blockade in classical Hodgkin lymphoma. TCRdb's copy holds only in-frame clones and misses some; the assay was immunoSEQ multiplex PCR. Of tens of thousands of clones listed, 92% were seen once; the top ten hold 0.25% to 0.35%. J lost 3 bases, V lost 6 bases, and 5 bases had no gene match. The CDR3 contains 15 residues. Germline assignment: CDR1 MNHEY and CDR2 SVGAGI. Regarding time point: cycle 4 day 1 (C4D1), after 6 weeks of nivolumab. Autologous stem cell transplantation was followed by relapse in every patient, and brentuximab vedotin exposure varied. From thawed PBMCs, CD4+ T cells were purified using magnetic negative selection. Overall study findings and caveats: Nivolumab starters within 1 year of ASCT were excluded. It was among complete responders that baseline diversity resembled that of newly diagnosed patients. CD4+ TCR diversity, unlike CD8+, rose significantly by C4D1. No one has yet defined what causes the repertoire differences, which may be disease activity or prior therapy.

The chain has TRBV6-5 and TRBJ1-3; 10 nucleotides line up with TRBD1. Sequences were derived from CD4+ T cells from blood, sampled before the fourth cycle of nivolumab. The receptor comes from a human donor with classical Hodgkin lymphoma. The CDR3 sequence is CASRSGQGFGNTIYF. CDR3 nucleotides: TGTGCCAGCAGATCGGGACAGGGGTTTGGAAACACCATATATTTT.